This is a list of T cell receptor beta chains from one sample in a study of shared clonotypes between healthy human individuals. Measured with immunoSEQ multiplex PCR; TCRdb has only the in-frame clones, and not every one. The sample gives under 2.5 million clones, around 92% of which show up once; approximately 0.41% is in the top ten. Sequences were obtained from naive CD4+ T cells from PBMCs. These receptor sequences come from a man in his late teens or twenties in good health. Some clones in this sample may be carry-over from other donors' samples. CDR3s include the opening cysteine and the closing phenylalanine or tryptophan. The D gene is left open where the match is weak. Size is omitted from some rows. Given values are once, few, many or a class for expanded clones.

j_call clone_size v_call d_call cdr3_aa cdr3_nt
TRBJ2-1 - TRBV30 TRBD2 CAWSAGRLAGGGEQFF TGTGCCTGGAGTGCCGGTAGACTAGCGGGAGGCGGTGAGCAGTTCTTC
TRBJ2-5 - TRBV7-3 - CASSLQGEGTQYF TGTGCCAGCAGCTTACAGGGTGAGGGGACCCAGTACTTC
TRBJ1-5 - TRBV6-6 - CASMLGNQPQHF TGTGCCAGCATGTTAGGGAATCAGCCCCAGCATTTT
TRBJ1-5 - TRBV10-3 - CAISAQGALSNQPQHF TGTGCCATCAGTGCTCAAGGGGCACTTTCCAATCAGCCCCAGCATTTT
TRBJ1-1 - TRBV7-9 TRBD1 CASSLTGMGGAFF TGTGCCAGCAGCCTGACAGGGATGGGGGGAGCTTTCTTT
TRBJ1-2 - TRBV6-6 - CASRDYREVYGYTF TGTGCCAGCAGGGATTACAGGGAAGTGTATGGCTACACCTTC
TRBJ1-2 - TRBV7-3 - CASSPTGTSVYGYTF TGTGCCAGCAGCCCTACCGGGACTAGCGTCTATGGCTACACCTTC
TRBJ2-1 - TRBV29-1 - CSVGLANSYNEQFF TGCAGCGTTGGGCTAGCGAATTCCTACAATGAGCAGTTCTTC
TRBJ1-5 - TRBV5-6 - CASSLGGLYQPQHF TGTGCCAGCAGCTTGGGGGGCCTTTATCAGCCCCAGCATTTT
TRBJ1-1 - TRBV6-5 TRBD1 CASRGQGAGIKEAFF TGTGCCAGCAGGGGACAGGGAGCAGGCATAAAAGAAGCTTTCTTT
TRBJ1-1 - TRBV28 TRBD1 CASRTTGTGYTEAFF TGTGCCAGCCGAACGACCGGGACAGGCTACACTGAAGCTTTCTTT
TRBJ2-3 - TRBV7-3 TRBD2 CASSPGRGLAGEGRGTDTQYF TGTGCCAGCAGCCCAGGGCGGGGACTAGCGGGAGAGGGGCGGGGCACAGATACGCAGTATTTT
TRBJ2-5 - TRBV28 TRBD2 CASKAAGGQETQYF TGTGCCAGCAAGGCGGCGGGAGGGCAGGAGACCCAGTACTTC
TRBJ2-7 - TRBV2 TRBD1 CASLITGTGEYEQYF TGTGCCAGCCTGATAACCGGGACAGGGGAGTACGAGCAGTACTTC
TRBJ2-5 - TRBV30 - CAWSVKDWGEQYF TGTGCCTGGAGTGTAAAGGATTGGGGGGAGCAGTACTTC
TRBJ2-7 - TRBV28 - CASIGLQSSYEQYF TGTGCCAGCATTGGACTCCAGAGCTCCTACGAGCAGTACTTC
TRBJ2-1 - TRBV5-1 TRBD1 CASSPGTGIYNEQFF TGCGCCAGCAGCCCCGGGACAGGGATCTACAATGAGCAGTTCTTC
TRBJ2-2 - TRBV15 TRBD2 CATSRGGIGGRAVTGELFF TGTGCCACCAGCAGAGGGGGTATTGGAGGGAGGGCCGTCACCGGGGAGCTGTTTTTT
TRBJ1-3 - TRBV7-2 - CASSRDSLRGNTIYF TGTGCCAGCAGCAGGGACTCGCTGCGCGGAAACACCATATATTTT
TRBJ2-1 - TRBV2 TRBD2 CASSSRAAGGFDEQFF TGTGCCAGCAGTAGCAGGGCAGCGGGAGGGTTCGATGAGCAGTTCTTC
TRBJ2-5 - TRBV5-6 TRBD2 CASSLGLWEGQETQYF TGTGCCAGCAGCTTGGGGCTTTGGGAGGGGCAAGAGACCCAGTACTTC
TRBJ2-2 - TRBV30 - CAWSVFPAGELFF TGTGCCTGGAGTGTATTCCCAGCCGGGGAGCTGTTTTTT
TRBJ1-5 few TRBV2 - CASSEAPRLPQHF TGTGCCAGCAGTGAAGCGCCAAGATTGCCCCAGCATTTT
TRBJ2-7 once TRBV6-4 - CASSSLQGYEQYF TGTGCCAGCAGTTCTTTACAGGGCTACGAGCAGTACTTC
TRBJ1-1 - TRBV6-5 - CASTRTPADTEAFF TGTGCCAGCACAAGGACACCCGCTGACACTGAAGCTTTCTTT
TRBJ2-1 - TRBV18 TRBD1 CASSPPGQAGNEQFF TGTGCCAGCTCACCACCGGGACAGGCGGGCAATGAGCAGTTCTTC
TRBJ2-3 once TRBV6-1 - CASKLQGGTDTQYF TGTGCCAGCAAGCTGCAGGGAGGAACAGATACGCAGTATTTT
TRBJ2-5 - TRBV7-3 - CASSFITGTPGGETQYF TGTGCCAGCAGCTTCATCACCGGGACGCCTGGGGGAGAGACCCAGTACTTC
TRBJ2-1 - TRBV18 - CASSPNLADEQFF TGTGCCAGCTCACCCAACCTGGCGGATGAGCAGTTCTTC
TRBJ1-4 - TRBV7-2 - CASSLALRYNEKLFF TGTGCCAGCAGCTTAGCGCTAAGATATAATGAAAAACTGTTTTTT
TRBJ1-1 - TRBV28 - CASSFSGRGYTEAFF TGTGCCAGCAGTTTTAGCGGCAGGGGATACACTGAAGCTTTCTTT
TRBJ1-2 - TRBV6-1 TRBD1 CASSDRQGHGYTF TGTGCCAGCAGCGATCGACAGGGTCATGGCTACACCTTC
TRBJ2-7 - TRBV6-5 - CASSRTVSYEQYF TGTGCCAGCAGTCGGACTGTTTCCTACGAGCAGTACTTC
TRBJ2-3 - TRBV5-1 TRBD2 CASSDGLAGTDTQYF TGCGCCAGCAGCGACGGACTAGCGGGCACAGATACGCAGTATTTT
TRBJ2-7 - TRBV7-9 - CASSFGSAPFYEQYF TGTGCCAGCAGCTTCGGTAGCGCCCCTTTCTACGAGCAGTACTTC
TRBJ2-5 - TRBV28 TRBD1 CASSPGGGETQYF TGTGCCAGCAGTCCAGGGGGCGGGGAGACCCAGTACTTC
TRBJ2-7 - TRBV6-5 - CASSYSGGMASYEQYF TGTGCCAGCAGTTACTCAGGCGGGATGGCGTCCTACGAGCAGTACTTC
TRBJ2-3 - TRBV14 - CASSQVVTGDTQYF TGTGCCAGCAGCCAAGTCGTTACTGGAGATACGCAGTATTTT
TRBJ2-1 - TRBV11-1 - CASSPDSSYNEQFF TGTGCCAGCAGCCCAGACAGCTCCTACAATGAGCAGTTCTTC
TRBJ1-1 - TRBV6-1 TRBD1 CATDHRGANTEAFF TGTGCCACCGATCACAGGGGTGCGAACACTGAAGCTTTCTTT
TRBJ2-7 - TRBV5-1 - CASSLDPEGEQYF TGCGCCAGCAGCTTGGACCCAGAGGGCGAGCAGTACTTC
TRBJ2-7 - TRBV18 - CASSPQSRHSYEQYF TGTGCCAGCTCACCACAATCTAGACACTCCTACGAGCAGTACTTC
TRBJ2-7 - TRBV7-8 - CASSSGHTSYEQYF TGTGCCAGCAGCTCCGGACACACAAGCTACGAGCAGTACTTC
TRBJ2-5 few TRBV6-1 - CASSEAGETQYF TGTGCCAGCAGTGAAGCGGGAGAGACCCAGTACTTC
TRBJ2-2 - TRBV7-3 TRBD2 CASSPNRGRQRGAGELFF TGTGCCAGCAGCCCTAACCGCGGGAGGCAACGGGGGGCCGGGGAGCTGTTTTTT
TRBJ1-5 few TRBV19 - CASSIPSNQPQHF TGTGCCAGTAGTATCCCTAGCAATCAGCCCCAGCATTTT